This T cell receptor beta chain was sequenced in a study of long-term antiretroviral therapy in people with HIV. About the research overall: Of all samples, the earliest predate the 2015 immediate-ART recommendation by about a decade.

The authors ran the immunoSEQ assay, v3.0, at survey level. Assay used: immunoSEQ multiplex PCR; TCRdb lists only in-frame clones, some missing. In the table there are tens of thousands of clones, 80% to 90% of which are singletons. A word on this clone: Its matching antigen is unknown.

Overall study findings and caveats: No data on ART adherence, viral resistance or therapy changes. Increased diversity was seen after ART, yet it remained lower than in transplant donor controls.

Trimming cost V 2 bases and J 4 bases, with 8 bases left between them. Germline V gene data show CDR1 as MNHEY and CDR2 as SMNVEV (reference sequence). CDR3 length: 13 amino acids. The sequencing used unsorted PBMCs, collected around 2.7 years before starting antiretroviral therapy. J is TRBJ1-1 and V is TRBV27; no reliable D call. This receptor was identified in a woman in her 30s with HIV. CDR3 in DNA: TGTGCCAGCAGTTTAGGGGAGGGCACTGAAGCTTTCTTT. Encoded protein: CASSLGEGTEAFF.